This T cell receptor (beta chain) was identified during a study of cytomegalovirus exposure and HLA in healthy donors. This PCR relied on a set of 60 Vbeta primers and 13 Jbeta primers. Assay used: immunoSEQ multiplex PCR; TCRdb lists only in-frame clones, some missing. The sample yields fewer than 85,000 clones, of which the top ten take up approximately 14%. The receptor's source is a man aged 50 to 59 in good health and CMV-seropositive. Specimen: PBMCs.

This chain's CDR3 is CASSDGGGVGQPQHF. CDR3 sequence (DNA): TGCGCCAGCAGCGACGGGGGGGGCGTTGGACAGCCCCAGCATTTT. V is TRBV5-1 and J is TRBJ1-5; TRBD1 might be the D (6 bases). There are 15 residues in the CDR3. In germline, CDR1 is SGHRS, CDR2 YFSETQ. Trimming pared 4 bases from V and 7 bases from J, leaving 18 bases between.